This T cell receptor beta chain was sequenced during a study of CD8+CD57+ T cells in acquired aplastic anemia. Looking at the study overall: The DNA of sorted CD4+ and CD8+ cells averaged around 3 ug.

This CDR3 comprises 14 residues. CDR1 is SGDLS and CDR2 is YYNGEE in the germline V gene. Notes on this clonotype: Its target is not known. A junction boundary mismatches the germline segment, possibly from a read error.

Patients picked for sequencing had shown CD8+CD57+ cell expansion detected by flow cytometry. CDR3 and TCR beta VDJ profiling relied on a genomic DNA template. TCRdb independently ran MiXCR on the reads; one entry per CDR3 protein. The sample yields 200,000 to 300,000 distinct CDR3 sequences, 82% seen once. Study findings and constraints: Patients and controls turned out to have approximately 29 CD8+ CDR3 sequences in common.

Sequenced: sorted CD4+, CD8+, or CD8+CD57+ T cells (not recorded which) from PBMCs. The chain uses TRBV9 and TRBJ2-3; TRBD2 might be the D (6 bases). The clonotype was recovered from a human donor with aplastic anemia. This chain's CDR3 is CASSDGGIPDTHYF. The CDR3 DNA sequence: TGTGCCAGCAGTGATGGGGGGATCCCCGATACGCACTATTTT.